The subject of this entry is one T cell receptor beta chain. This specimen comes from a study of shared clonotypes between healthy human individuals. The data were produced by immunoSEQ multiplex PCR, yet TCRdb's version contains in-frame clones alone and is incomplete. The table lists about a million clones, about 80% of them singletons. The CDR3 consists of 14 residues. J was trimmed by 5 bases and V by 2 bases; bases with no gene match: 2. Looked up from germline, CDR1 is LNHDA and CDR2 is SQIVND (reference sequence). The chain employs TRBV19 and TRBJ1-5, with 8 bases fitting TRBD1. Sequencing was done on a sample of memory CD4+ T cells from PBMCs. The subset: CD45RA-negative fraction. The clonotype comes from a man between 18 and 29 years old in good health. Some clones in this sample may be carry-over from other donors' samples. Here the CDR3 DNA reads TGTGCCAGTAGTATACAGGGGGCGGATCAGCCCCAGCATTTT. It yields the protein CASSIQGADQPQHF.